These 11 T cell receptor beta chains were all obtained from the same sample, sequenced in a study of blood T cell repertoires in COVID-19. Here immunoSEQ multiplex PCR was the method, and the copy in TCRdb shows in-frame clones only, minus some. The data contain over 150,000 clones, 70% to 85% of them singletons. The sequenced sample consisted of peripheral blood. The receptors shown here come from a human donor in a cohort sampled during active COVID-19.

The chain carries TRBV3-1 (or the pseudogene TRBV3-2) and TRBJ1-2; maybe TRBD1 (6 bases). This CDR3 spans 14 amino acids. V lost 1 base, J lost 4 bases, and 10 bases lay in between. Germline-derived CDR1 and CDR2 are LGHDT and YNNKEL (reference sequence). CDR3 bases: TGTGCCAGCAGCCAAGTCGGGACAACCTATGGCTACACCTTC. As protein: CASSQVGTTYGYTF.

This chain joins TRBV15 and TRBJ2-3, with D possibly TRBD2 on 7 matching bases. This CDR3 contains 18 residues. Trimming removed 3 bases from V and 2 bases from J, with 21 bases in between. Per germline, CDR1 LNHNV and CDR2 YYDKDF (reference sequence). CDR3 bases: TGTGCCACCAGCAGTCTTTATACGGGGGGCCCGAACACAGATACGCAGTATTTT. Protein sequence: CATSSLYTGGPNTDTQYF.

The rearrangement links TRBV7-8 to TRBJ1-5; 12 bases line up with TRBD1. Trimming cost V 1 base and J 0 bases; bases outside gene matches: 7. This CDR3 comprises 19 residues. CDR1 is SGHVS and CDR2 is FQNEAQ in the germline V gene. CDR3 loop: CASSLVGTGGRYSNQPQHF. In nucleotides, the CDR3 is TGTGCCAGCAGCTTAGTCGGGACAGGGGGCCGATATAGCAATCAGCCCCAGCATTTT.

The chain is built from TRBV18 and TRBJ1-2; 9 bases align to TRBD1. Germline loops: CDR1 KGHSH, CDR2 LQKENI. V shed 1 base, J shed 6 bases, and the junction held 6 bases outside the gene matches. The CDR3 loop spans 15 amino acids. The CDR3 sequence is CASSPLVDRGDGYTF. CDR3 DNA sequence: TGTGCCAGCTCACCACTGGTGGACAGGGGCGATGGCTACACCTTC.

This chain joins TRBV2 and TRBJ1-2, with no clear D. The ends were cut back, 3 bases at V and 5 bases at J, with 10 bases in the middle. CDR3 length equals 13 residues. CDR1 SNHLY and CDR2 FYNNEI come from the germline V gene. CDR3 in DNA: TGTGCCAGCAGTGATCTGGGCCCGTATGGCTACACCTTC. Its protein product is CASSDLGPYGYTF.

The chain uses TRBV21-1 and TRBJ1-5; whether TRBD1, the table's D call, matches the DNA was not checked. TRBV21-1 is a pseudogene locus. This CDR3 contains 21 residues. CDR3 sequence (DNA): TGTGCCAGCAGCAAAAACCCCCAAGACAGGGCCCAGCGTGATGGCAATCAGCCCCAGCATTTT. Protein: CASSKNPQDRAQRDGNQPQHF.

This sequence joins TRBV20-1 and TRBJ1-5, with a tentative D call TRBD1 (5 bases). This CDR3 comprises 13 residues. In germline, CDR1 is DFQATT, CDR2 SNEGSKA (reference sequence). Trimming took 3 bases from V and 7 from J, leaving 13 bases between them. CDR3 coding DNA: TGCAGTGCTAGTCGACGAAGGGGACAGCCCCAGCATTTT. As protein: CSASRRRGQPQHF.

The chain couples TRBV3-1 (or the pseudogene TRBV3-2) to TRBJ2-1; TRBD2 aligns across 9 bases. Unmatched junction bases numbered 3, after V lost 5 bases and J lost 4 bases. Per the germline V gene, CDR1 is LGHDT and CDR2 is YNNKEL (reference sequence). This CDR3 contains 14 residues. The CDR3 protein is CASSSTSGYNEQFF. As DNA, the CDR3 is TGTGCCAGCAGCTCGACTAGCGGTTACAATGAGCAGTTCTTC.

J is TRBJ2-3 and V is TRBV10-2, with D possibly being TRBD1 (6 bases). V was trimmed by 10 bases and J by 4 bases, leaving 18 bases between them. Germline loops: CDR1 WSHSY, CDR2 SAAADI. The length of the CDR3 is 14 residues. DNA for the CDR3: TGCGCCACCCGCCTCCAGGGGTTGTCAGATACGCAGTATTTT. Protein product: CATRLQGLSDTQYF.

V usage is TRBV5-1 and J usage is TRBJ2-2, with 11 bases lining up with TRBD1. Germline V gene data show CDR1 as SGHRS and CDR2 as YFSETQ. Trimming at V came to 4 bases and at J to 4 bases, leaving 6 bases not matched to a gene. The CDR3 is made up of 16 amino acids. DNA of the CDR3: TGCGCCAGCAGCCGGGCCGGGACAGGGGGCACCGGGGAGCTGTTTTTT. Its protein product is CASSRAGTGGTGELFF.

This sequence joins TRBV6-5 and TRBJ2-7, with 7 nucleotides matching TRBD2. The V gene's germline CDR1 is MNHEY and CDR2 SVGAGI. Trimming removed 2 bases from V and 7 bases from J; junction bases left unmatched: 8. This CDR3 contains 14 residues. CDR3 DNA: TGTGCCAGCAGTTACCAAGCGGGGCCTGGGGAGCAGTACTTC. This translates into CASSYQAGPGEQYF.